The subject of this entry is one T cell receptor beta chain. Its specificity is unknown. This specimen comes from a study of cytomegalovirus exposure and HLA in healthy donors. Findings of the study overall: Subsequent analysis revealed that first-cohort TCR clusters tended to co-occur in the approximately 120 validation repertoires. Across donors, most TCRs were seen rarely, yet some public ones were widespread. Both high specificity and high sensitivity reportedly marked the classifier's diagnosis of cytomegalovirus status. In vitro work confirmed that three CMV-associated chains recognize CMV antigens.

TCRdb's copy holds only in-frame clones and misses some; the assay was immunoSEQ multiplex PCR. The sample records 70,000 to 75,000 clones, roughly 94% being singletons. Germline V gene data show CDR1 as GTSNPN and CDR2 as SVGIG (reference sequence). The CDR3 contains 13 residues. Trimming took 4 bases from V and 6 from J, leaving 16 bases between them. The gene calls are TRBV30 and TRBJ2-7; weak D call: TRBD2 (6 bases). Sequenced material: PBMCs. The sequence was collected from a woman aged 18-29 years in good health and CMV-seropositive. CDR3 nucleotide sequence: TGTGCCTGGACCCGGGGAGGTCGATCCGAGCAGTACTTC. Encoded protein: CAWTRGGRSEQYF.